One sample yielded the 27 T cell receptor beta chains listed below, sequenced in a study of cytomegalovirus exposure and HLA in healthy donors. This PCR relied on a set of 60 Vbeta primers and 13 Jbeta primers. TCRdb's table, derived via immunoSEQ multiplex PCR, lists solely in-frame clones and lacks some. The sample consists of more than 200,000 clones, more than 75% of them appearing once. Sequencing was done on a sample of PBMCs. These receptor sequences come from a man in his forties in good health and CMV-seropositive.

About this clone: Other DNA sequences in this sample translate to the same CDR3. This sequence joins TRBV5-6 and TRBJ2-7; the D gene is possibly TRBD2 (6 bases). The CDR3 sequence is 14 residues long. Germline CDR1 is SGHDT and CDR2 is YYEEEE. V was trimmed by 2 bases and J by 2 bases, leaving 11 bases between them. CDR3 bases: TGTGCCAGCAGCTTTGGAGGGATCACCTACGAGCAGTACTTC. This translates into CASSFGGITYEQYF.

The rearrangement links TRBV9 to TRBJ1-1; 7 bases match TRBD1. The CDR3 is made up of 16 amino acids. Trimming took 3 bases from V and 1 from J; bases not matched to a gene: 9. Germline V gives CDR1 SGDLS, CDR2 YYNGEE. The CDR3 DNA reads TGTGCCAGCAGCGCAGACAGGGTGCGGGAGAACACTGAAGCTTTCTTT. It yields the protein CASSADRVRENTEAFF.

V and J are TRBV6-1 and TRBJ1-6, with D tentatively TRBD1 (5 bases). V was pared by 1 base and J by 6 bases, with 16 bases between. In germline, CDR1 is MNHNS, CDR2 SASEGT. The CDR3 totals 17 residues. CDR3 residues: CASSEGGTRAVNSPLHF. Written as DNA, the CDR3 is TGTGCCAGCAGTGAAGGCGGGACCCGGGCCGTTAATTCACCCCTCCACTTT.

V and J are TRBV5-1 and TRBJ2-1; 7 bases are a match to TRBD2. Germline CDR1 SGHRS, CDR2 YFSETQ. CDR3 length equals 16 residues. The junction had 12 bases not matched to a gene; V was cut back by 1 base and J by 8 bases. CDR3 nucleotide sequence: TGCGCCAGCAGCTTGCCCTCTAGCGGCGTTCAAGATGAGCAGTTCTTC. Translating gives CASSLPSSGVQDEQFF.

The chain couples TRBV28 to TRBJ2-7, with 8 positions matching TRBD1. V was pared by 3 bases and J by 2 bases, with 9 bases of the junction left unmatched. Germline V CDR1 and CDR2: MDHEN, SYDVKM. CDR3 length equals 16 residues. The CDR3 DNA sequence: TGTGCCAGCAGTTTGGGGGGACAGGCATGGACCTACGAGCAGTACGTC. It is translated as CASSLGGQAWTYEQYV.

This clone appeared a single time. V usage is TRBV29-1 and J usage is TRBJ2-1; D remains unclear. The CDR3 is 14 residues long. Trimming cost V 1 base and J 0 bases, with 7 bases left between them. Germline V gives CDR1 SQVTM, CDR2 ANQGSEA. DNA of the CDR3: TGCAGCGTTGAAGTCGGTAGCTCCTACAATGAGCAGTTCTTC. The encoded protein is CSVEVGSSYNEQFF.

The gene calls are TRBV7-7 and TRBJ1-1; 10 nucleotides agree with TRBD1. The CDR3 extends over 13 amino acids. V lost 10 bases, J lost 4 bases, and 6 bases stayed unmatched. Germline loops: CDR1 SSHAT, CDR2 FNYEAQ (reference sequence). The CDR3 DNA sequence: TGTGCCATCGGGACAGGGGTGGGCACTGAAGCTTTCTTT. Amino acid sequence: CAIGTGVGTEAFF.

The V gene is TRBV19, the J gene TRBJ2-7; the D gene is possibly TRBD1 (6 bases). Germline V CDR1 and CDR2: LNHDA, SQIVND (reference sequence). This CDR3 has 15 amino acids. V was trimmed by 3 bases and J by 5 bases, leaving 17 bases between them. CDR3 in amino acids: CASSIAQGRENEQYV. The CDR3 region has the DNA TGTGCCAGTAGTATTGCACAGGGCCGAGAGAACGAGCAGTACGTC.

J is TRBJ1-1 and V is TRBV27; D may be TRBD1 (6 bases). Germline V gene data show CDR1 as MNHEY and CDR2 as SMNVEV (reference sequence). This CDR3 comprises 15 residues. V was pared by 5 bases and J by 5 bases, with 18 bases between. The CDR3 DNA follows: TGTGCCAGCAGTCCTAGGGGGGGGGTCGGAACTGAAGCTTTCTTT. This sequence encodes CASSPRGGVGTEAFF.

The rearrangement uses TRBV6-5 and TRBJ2-3; no definite D call. V lost 5 bases and J 2 bases, leaving 11 bases between the germline ends. Germline CDR1 and CDR2: MNHEY and SVGAGI. The length of the CDR3 is 14 residues. CDR3 sequence (DNA): TGTGCCAGCAGTCCCTCAGCGCTCACAGATACGCAGTATTTT. Translating it yields CASSPSALTDTQYF.

The DNA for the CDR3 is TGTGCCAGCAGTTTTCCGGGACTAGCGGGAAATGAGCAGTTCTTC. As protein: CASSFPGLAGNEQFF. The chain recombines TRBV6-1 with TRBJ2-1, with TRBD2 identical over 13 bases. The CDR3 is made up of 15 amino acids. The V segment lost 5 bases and the J segment 7 bases; nucleotides outside the gene matches: 5. The germline gives CDR1 MNHNS, CDR2 SASEGT.

V gene TRBV27 combines with J gene TRBJ2-1; 7 bases line up with TRBD1. Germline-derived CDR1 and CDR2 are MNHEY and SMNVEV (reference sequence). The CDR3 spans 16 residues. V was pared by 5 bases and J by 9 bases, with 16 bases of the junction left unmatched. DNA for the CDR3: TGTGCCAGCAGTCCCGTCGGACAGGTCGTTAGGGCTGAGCAGTTCTTC. Its translation: CASSPVGQVVRAEQFF.

There are a few counts of this clone. The chain has TRBV5-6 and TRBJ2-7, with TRBD1 matching over 8 bases. The germline CDR1 and CDR2 sequences are SGHDT and YYEEEE. Trimming removed 0 bases from V and 2 bases from J; junction bases left unmatched: 4. The CDR3 runs to 15 residues. Here the CDR3 DNA reads TGTGCCAGCAGCTTGGGCCAGGGGGCCACCTACGAGCAGTACGTC. This sequence encodes CASSLGQGATYEQYV.

This chain uses TRBV5-1 with TRBJ1-1, with D maybe TRBD1 (5 bases). Germline V gene sequence: CDR1 SGHRS, CDR2 YFSETQ. The V and J ends lost 4 bases and 1 base respectively, with 14 bases between them. The CDR3 extends over 15 amino acids. CDR3 sequence: CASSLRGSRNTEAFF. As DNA, the CDR3 is TGCGCCAGCAGCCTTCGGGGGTCTCGGAACACTGAAGCTTTCTTT.

V is TRBV5-6 and J is TRBJ2-3; 7 bases map to TRBD2. The CDR3 is made up of 14 amino acids. Germline trimming cut 2 bases from V and 1 base from J; bases unmatched to any gene: 1. From germline, CDR1 is SGHDT and CDR2 YYEEEE. The CDR3 spells CASSFSGGTDTQYF. CDR3 nucleotides: TGTGCCAGCAGCTTCAGCGGGGGCACAGATACGCAGTATTTT.

This chain uses TRBV4-1 with TRBJ2-1; 12 positions match TRBD2. The length of the CDR3 is 15 residues. Germline V gene data show CDR1 as MGHRA and CDR2 as YSYEKL. J was trimmed by 9 bases and V by 6 bases; bases with no gene match: 9. CDR3 sequence: CASSVGPGLAGEQFF. CDR3 DNA: TGCGCCAGCAGTGTGGGACCGGGACTAGCGGGTGAGCAGTTCTTC.

The rearrangement uses TRBV5-4 and TRBJ1-2; TRBD1 might be the D (5 bases). CDR3 length: 14 amino acids. CDR1 SGHNT and CDR2 YYREEE come from the germline V gene (reference sequence). Trimming took 2 bases from V and 4 from J, leaving 12 bases between them. CDR3 sequence reads: CASSLRGTFYGYTF. The CDR3 nucleotides read TGTGCCAGCAGCTTAAGGGGAACGTTCTATGGCTACACCTTC.

This clone was observed a few times. The chain has TRBV6-1 and TRBJ2-7; 11 bases match TRBD2. CDR1 and CDR2 from the germline V gene are MNHNS and SASEGT. CDR3 size: 15 residues. V gave up 1 base and J gave up 3 bases; unmatched junction bases: 2. CDR3 nucleotide sequence: TGTGCCAGCAGTGAAGAACTAGCGGGAGTCTACGAGCAGTACGTC. This gives the protein CASSEELAGVYEQYV.

This chain links TRBV4-1 with TRBJ2-7; 7 nucleotides align to TRBD2. The CDR3 runs to 16 residues. Per germline, CDR1 MGHRA and CDR2 YSYEKL. V gave up 2 bases and J gave up 0 bases; unmatched junction bases: 7. CDR3: CASSQPPGTTSYEQYF. The CDR3 coding sequence is TGCGCCAGCAGCCAACCCCCCGGGACTACCTCCTACGAGCAGTACTTC.

The V call is TRBV19, the J call TRBJ1-2, with unresolved D. In germline, CDR1 is LNHDA, CDR2 SQIVND (reference sequence). CDR3 length equals 13 residues. Trimming pared 3 bases from V and 4 bases from J, leaving 9 bases between. CDR3 in amino acids: CASSMKAGYGYTF. The CDR3 DNA sequence: TGTGCCAGTAGTATGAAGGCAGGCTATGGCTACACCTTC.

The V and J genes are TRBV5-4 and TRBJ1-3, with TRBD1 matching over 9 bases. The germline V gene encodes CDR1 SGHNT and CDR2 YYREEE (reference sequence). Trimming cost V 3 bases and J 3 bases; bases outside gene matches: 7. The length of the CDR3 is 16 residues. CDR3 loop: CASSSTGGGFGNTIYF. For the CDR3, the DNA is TGTGCCAGCAGCTCCACAGGGGGCGGTTTTGGAAACACCATATATTTT. Full variable domain (outside the CDR3, taken from reference TRBV5-4 and TRBJ1-3): ETGVTQSPTHLIKTRGQQVTLRCSSQSGHNTVSWYQQALGQGPQFIFQYYREEENGRGNFPPRFSGLQFPNYSSELNVNALELDDSALYLCASSSTGGGFGNTIYFGEGSWLTVV.

A few counts support this clone. This chain joins TRBV11-3 and TRBJ2-7, with no clear D. Trimming left V 2 bases short and J 5 bases short, with 13 bases between. This CDR3 is built from 14 residues. CDR1 and CDR2 (germline): SGHNT, YENEEA. CDR3 sequence (DNA): TGTGCCAGCAGCTTATCGAGACTCGCAAACGAGCAGTACGTC. Amino acids: CASSLSRLANEQYV.

This chain connects TRBV27 to TRBJ1-5; unclear D gene. From germline, CDR1 is MNHEY and CDR2 SMNVEV (reference sequence). This CDR3 has 14 amino acids. With 3 bases removed from V and 0 bases from J, the gap between germline ends came to 6 bases. The CDR3 bases are TGTGCCAGCAGTTTTCGGTATAGCAATCAGCCCCAGCATTTT. Translation: CASSFRYSNQPQHF.

On this clone itself: This sample also contains other DNA sequences that code for the same CDR3. This chain links TRBV7-3 with TRBJ2-3; D is perhaps TRBD1 (6 bases). Trimming removed 4 bases from V and 4 bases from J, with 9 bases in between. Germline V lookup: CDR1 SGHTA, CDR2 FQGTGA. This CDR3 spans 13 amino acids. The CDR3 nucleotides read TGTGCCAGCAGCTCACAGGGCGCAGATACGCAGTATTTT. Translated: CASSSQGADTQYF.

This chain uses TRBV4-1 with TRBJ2-5, with a weak D call TRBD1 (5 bases). The closer fit of TRBJ2-7 to the DNA end suggests the J call may be wrong. Germline values: CDR1 MGHRA, CDR2 YSYEKL. CDR3 length equals 16 residues. CDR3 coding DNA: TGCGCCAGCAGCCAAGCCTATCAAGGGGCAGCCTACGAGCAGTACTTC. It is translated as CASSQAYQGAAYEQYF.

This clone was seen more than once but under ten times. CDR3 region: CASSQQGNTEAFF. The CDR3 DNA reads as TGTGCCAGCAGCCAACAGGGCAACACTGAAGCTTTCTTT. V gene TRBV7-9 combines with J gene TRBJ1-1, with a possible D match to TRBD1 (6 bases). The CDR3 is 13 amino acids. Trimming removed 5 bases at V and 2 bases at J, with 9 bases between. CDR1 is SEHNR, CDR2 FQNEAQ, per germline (reference sequence).

Only a few counts were recorded for this clone. The chain links TRBV6-6 to TRBJ2-3; 10 bases are a match to TRBD2. V was pared by 9 bases and J by 3 bases, with 3 bases of the junction left unmatched. This CDR3 is built from 13 residues. The V gene's germline CDR1 is MNHNY and CDR2 SVGAGI (reference sequence). The DNA of the CDR3 is TGTGCCAGTAAGCGGGAGGGAACAGATACGCAGTATTTT. Its translation is CASKREGTDTQYF.